These 26 T cell receptor beta chains originate from one sample sequenced in a study of early T cells in non-severe SARS-CoV-2 infection. In TCRdb, the 5' RACE reads were re-called with MiXCR into one record per CDR3 protein. The sample lists tens of thousands of distinct CDR3 sequences, 14% to 15% occurring once. Source material: whole blood. The origin of the receptors is an adult who was a healthcare worker with PCR-confirmed SARS-CoV-2 infection or an uninfected control (not recorded which).

V is TRBV5-6 and J is TRBJ2-4; D perhaps matches TRBD1 (6 bases). The CDR3 is 15 amino acids. In germline, CDR1 is SGHDT, CDR2 YYEEEE. The V gene lost 5 bases and the J gene lost 7 bases, with 19 bases spanning the gap. CDR3 coding DNA: TGTGCCAGCAGTTTCGGCTGGGGGCAGGGGAACATTCAGTACTTC. It encodes CASSFGWGQGNIQYF. The complete variable domain, with remaining parts taken from reference TRBV5-6 and TRBJ2-4, reads DAGVTQSPTHLIKTRGQQVTLRCSPKSGHDTVSWYQQALGQGPQFIFQYYEEEERQRGNFPDRFSGHQFPNYSSELNVNALLLGDSALYLCASSFGWGQGNIQYFGAGTRLSVL.

This clonotype was observed a few times. V is TRBV4-3 and J is TRBJ2-3, with TRBD2 matching 10 bases. CDR1 and CDR2 (germline): LGHNA, YSLEER. The CDR3 is 18 amino acids. The ends lost 0 bases at V and 6 bases at J; junction bases unmatched: 12. The CDR3 coding sequence is TGCGCCAGCAGCCAAGATCATTTAGCGGGAGGTGGGGCGGATACGCAGTATTTT. Its translation: CASSQDHLAGGGADTQYF.

This clonotype has a handful of counts. The rearrangement uses TRBV9 and TRBJ2-1; D gene ambiguous. Germline CDR1 reads SGDLS; CDR2 reads YYNGEE. The CDR3 is 12 amino acids. V shed 3 bases and J shed 5 bases, with 6 bases lying between them. CDR3 region: CASSGPDNEQFF. The CDR3 DNA reads TGTGCCAGCAGCGGCCCCGACAATGAGCAGTTCTTC.

This clonotype was seen only a few times. This chain connects TRBV3-1 to TRBJ2-7; D is uncertain. CDR3 length: 11 residues. V was trimmed by 5 bases and J by 5 bases, leaving 7 bases between them. Per the germline V gene, CDR1 is LGHDT and CDR2 is YNNKEL (reference sequence). The CDR3 reads CASSSTHEQYF. The CDR3 DNA is TGTGCCAGCAGCTCCACCCACGAGCAGTACTTC.

This clonotype has ten or more counts. The chain employs TRBV5-1 and TRBJ2-3; D might be TRBD1 (5 bases). This CDR3 is built from 16 residues. The V end was cut by 4 bases, the J end by 3 bases, with 18 bases between. Germline CDR1 reads SGHRS; CDR2 reads YFSETQ. Written as DNA, the CDR3 is TGCGCCAGCAGCCCCACAGGAGACGTACAGACAGATACGCAGTATTTT. Its translation: CASSPTGDVQTDTQYF.

CDR3 coding DNA: TGCGCCAGCATGATCGGGGACAGCGCTAACTATGGCTACACCTTC. Amino acids: CASMIGDSANYGYTF. The chain employs TRBV5-1 and TRBJ1-2; TRBD1 aligns across 7 bases. The CDR3 is made up of 15 amino acids. V lost 6 bases and J lost 0; bases outside the gene matches: 8. Germline assignment: CDR1 SGHRS and CDR2 YFSETQ.

This clonotype has more than one count but fewer than ten. The chain joins TRBV6-1 to TRBJ1-6; 7 bases agree with TRBD1. The CDR3 is 14 residues long. Germline V lookup: CDR1 MNHNS, CDR2 SASEGT. The ends lost 6 bases at V and 9 bases at J; junction bases unmatched: 8. CDR3 residues: CASRRDRQGSPLHF. The CDR3 nucleotides read TGTGCCAGCAGGAGGGACCGACAGGGTTCACCCCTCCACTTT.

CDR3 DNA sequence: TGTGCCAGCAGTCTCCCCCCGGGAAGCAATGAGCAGTTCTTC. Translation: CASSLPPGSNEQFF. V and J are TRBV28 and TRBJ2-1; D is perhaps TRBD2 (5 bases). Germline V gives CDR1 MDHEN, CDR2 SYDVKM. V was trimmed by 5 bases and J by 6 bases, leaving 14 bases between them. The CDR3 runs 14 residues.

The V call is TRBV7-6, the J call TRBJ2-1, with a possible D match to TRBD1 (5 bases). Trimming removed 1 base at V and 8 bases at J, with 15 bases between. The CDR3 extends over 15 amino acids. Germline loops: CDR1 SGHVS, CDR2 FNYEAQ. Written as DNA, the CDR3 is TGTGCCAGCAGCTTAGAGGCAGGGAACGGCGATGAGCAGTTCTTC. Protein sequence: CASSLEAGNGDEQFF.

This clonotype was picked up a small number of times. This chain uses TRBV7-9 with TRBJ1-1; TRBD1 might be the D (5 bases). CDR3 length: 12 amino acids. Germline V gene data show CDR1 as SEHNR and CDR2 as FQNEAQ (reference sequence). V was shortened by 2 bases and J by 7 bases, with 8 bases between the two germline ends. CDR3 sequence: CASSLLQDEAFF. As DNA, the CDR3 is TGTGCCAGCAGCTTATTACAGGATGAAGCTTTCTTT.

This clonotype was recorded many times. The CDR3 loop is CASSSPRGSGANVLTF. DNA for the CDR3: TGTGCCAGCAGCTCCCCCAGGGGCTCTGGGGCCAACGTCCTGACTTTC. V is TRBV11-2 and J is TRBJ2-6; tentatively, D is TRBD1 (6 bases). Trimming stripped 4 bases from V and 0 bases from J, with 10 bases between. The CDR3 extends over 16 amino acids. CDR1 and CDR2 from the germline V gene are SGHAT and FQNNGV.

This clonotype was seen ten or more times. The gene calls are TRBV16 and TRBJ2-4; 8 bases align to TRBD1. With V trimmed by 2 bases and J by 7 bases, 4 bases remained unmatched. The germline V gene encodes CDR1 KGHSY and CDR2 FQNENV. The length of the CDR3 is 14 residues. CDR3 loop: CASSQQGAGNIQYF. In DNA, the CDR3 is TGTGCCAGCAGCCAACAGGGGGCAGGGAACATTCAGTACTTC.

This clonotype was counted ten times or more. This chain links TRBV6-5 with TRBJ1-2; D possibly corresponds to TRBD1 (5 bases). CDR1 is MNHEY, CDR2 SVGAGI, per germline. The CDR3 totals 12 residues. The germline V and J ends were trimmed by 7 bases and 10 bases, with 16 bases remaining between them. The CDR3 loop reads CASTPDGGSYTF. CDR3 coding DNA: TGTGCCAGCACCCCAGATGGGGGTTCCTACACCTTC.

The genes are TRBV20-1 and TRBJ2-7; D is ambiguous. CDR1 and CDR2 (germline): DFQATT, SNEGSKA (reference sequence). There are 12 residues in the CDR3. Between the trimmed V and J ends, which lost 3 bases and 6 bases, there was a span of 12 bases. This chain's CDR3 is CSASELFSEQYF. The CDR3, as DNA: TGCAGTGCTAGTGAGCTGTTCAGCGAGCAGTACTTC.

This clonotype turned up a few times. V is TRBV25-1 and J is TRBJ2-1; D unresolved. CDR1 and CDR2 from the germline V gene are MGHDK and SYGVNS. The CDR3 has 11 residues. V lost 6 bases and J 8 bases, leaving 8 bases between the germline ends. The CDR3 DNA reads TGTGCCAGCAGATTAAGGCATGAGCAGTTCTTC. Translation gives CASRLRHEQFF.

This clonotype has a handful of counts. The rearrangement joins TRBV5-1 to TRBJ2-6; the D is unclear. V lost 2 bases and J lost 1, with 7 bases in between. Per germline, CDR1 SGHRS and CDR2 YFSETQ. This CDR3 comprises 15 residues. The CDR3 protein is CASSFGGSGANVLTF. The CDR3 DNA reads TGCGCCAGCAGCTTTGGCGGATCTGGGGCCAACGTCCTGACTTTC. The full variable domain, in which reference TRBV5-1 and TRBJ2-6 provide the parts outside the CDR3, is KAGVTQTPRYLIKTRGQQVTLSCSPISGHRSVSWYQQTPGQGLQFLFEYFSETQRNKGNFPGRFSGRQFSNSRSEMNVSTLELGDSALYLCASSFGGSGANVLTFGAGSRLTVL.

The J gene is TRBJ2-7, the V gene TRBV20-1; 16 bases are shared with TRBD2. Germline lookup yields CDR1 DFQATT and CDR2 SNEGSKA (reference sequence). The CDR3 consists of 15 residues. The V and J ends lost 6 bases and 7 bases, in that order; junction bases with no gene match: 9. Written as DNA, the CDR3 is TGCAGTGCGGGGACTAGCGGGAGGGCCTCGGGTGAGCAGTACTTC. As protein: CSAGTSGRASGEQYF.

The rearrangement joins TRBV28 to TRBJ1-5; D gene unclear. V gave up 7 bases and J gave up 0 bases, with 4 bases separating them. The germline V gene encodes CDR1 MDHEN and CDR2 SYDVKM. The CDR3 is made up of 12 amino acids. The CDR3 DNA reads as TGTGCCAGCATTTCTAGCAATCAGCCCCAGCATTTT. Translation gives CASISSNQPQHF.

CDR3 in DNA: TGTGCCAGCAGCTCAATCGACAGCTACACCGGGGAGCTGTTTTTT. It codes for CASSSIDSYTGELFF. This sequence joins TRBV7-6 and TRBJ2-2, with D possibly matching TRBD1 (5 bases). CDR1 SGHVS and CDR2 FNYEAQ come from the germline V gene. V was trimmed by 4 bases and J by 3 bases, leaving 12 bases between them. There are 15 residues in the CDR3.

The genes are TRBV7-3 and TRBJ2-5, with 8 bases matching TRBD2. The CDR3 runs 18 residues. With 2 bases clipped from V and 3 bases from J, the junction kept 14 bases outside the gene matches. CDR1 is SGHTA, CDR2 FQGTGA, per germline. CDR3 nucleotide sequence: TGTGCCAGCAGCTTATGTTTTACCGGGAGGGCCCTCGAAGAGACCCAGTACTTC. Encoded protein: CASSLCFTGRALEETQYF.

In its sample, this clonotype was seen once. This rearrangement joins TRBV5-1 to TRBJ1-1; D perhaps matches TRBD1 (6 bases). This CDR3 is built from 13 residues. V shed 3 bases and J shed 6 bases, with 12 bases lying between them. CDR1 and CDR2 (germline): SGHRS, YFSETQ. As DNA, the CDR3 is TGCGCCAGCAGCTGGAGCGAGGGGGCTGAAGCTTTCTTT. As protein: CASSWSEGAEAFF.

A few counts support this clonotype. This sequence joins TRBV7-9 and TRBJ2-1, with no clear D. Trimming took off 10 bases at V and 8 bases at J, with 15 bases between the two ends. Germline CDR1 and CDR2: SEHNR and FQNEAQ (reference sequence). The CDR3 runs to 12 residues. CDR3 DNA sequence: TGTGCCACCCCGACGGGTATGGATGAGCAGTTCTTC. It encodes CATPTGMDEQFF.

This clonotype came up once. V usage is TRBV20-1 and J usage is TRBJ2-7; 14 bases align to TRBD2. The CDR3 covers 14 residues. The germline gives CDR1 DFQATT, CDR2 SNEGSKA (reference sequence). V trimming: 4 bases; J trimming: 7 bases; junction bases outside the gene matches: 6. This CDR3 is CSATRLAGGREQYF. CDR3 DNA: TGCAGTGCTACAAGACTAGCGGGAGGGCGGGAGCAGTACTTC.

The chain joins TRBV18 to TRBJ2-7; D gene unclear. This CDR3 is 12 amino acids long. The ends were cut back, 1 base at V and 5 bases at J, with 6 bases in the middle. Germline V gene lookup returns CDR1 KGHSH and CDR2 LQKENI. CDR3 in DNA: TGTGCCAGCTCACCACAAACAGACGAGCAGTACTTC. Its translation: CASSPQTDEQYF.

The chain employs TRBV11-1 and TRBJ1-1, with 7 bases fitting TRBD1. V lost 3 bases to trimming and J lost 7 bases; unmatched junction nucleotides: 5. CDR1 and CDR2 (germline): SGHAT, FQDESV (reference sequence). CDR3 length equals 13 residues. In DNA form, the CDR3 reads TGTGCCAGCAGCTTTGAGGGGGCAGGTGAAGCTTTCTTT. It encodes CASSFEGAGEAFF.

This clonotype was detected only once. The junction departs from germline at one end; a sequencing error may be responsible. The chain employs TRBV28 and TRBJ1-6; D is unresolved. Per the germline V gene, CDR1 is MDHEN and CDR2 is SYDVKM. The CDR3 contains 13 residues. CDR3 in amino acids: CASSSDANSPLHF. CDR3 nucleotide sequence: TGCGCCAGCAGTTCCGACGCTAATTCACCCCTCCACTTT.